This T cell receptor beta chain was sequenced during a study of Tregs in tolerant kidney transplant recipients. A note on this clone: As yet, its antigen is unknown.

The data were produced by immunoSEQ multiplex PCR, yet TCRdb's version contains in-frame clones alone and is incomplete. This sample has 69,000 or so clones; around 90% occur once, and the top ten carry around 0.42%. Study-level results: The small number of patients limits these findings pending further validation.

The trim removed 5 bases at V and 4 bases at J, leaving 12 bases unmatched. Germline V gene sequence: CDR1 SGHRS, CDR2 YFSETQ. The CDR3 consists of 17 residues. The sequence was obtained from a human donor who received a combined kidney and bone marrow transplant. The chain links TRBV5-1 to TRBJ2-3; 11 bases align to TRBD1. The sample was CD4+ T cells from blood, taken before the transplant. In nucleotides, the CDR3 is TGCGCCAGCAGAGAAAACCCCGGGACAGGGGGAGCAGATACGCAGTATTTT. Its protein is CASRENPGTGGADTQYF.